This T cell receptor (beta chain) was sequenced for a study of T cell responses to AZD1222 COVID-19 vaccine listed by TCRdb under 2021. Background on the whole study: AZD1222 recipients whose second dose came at about 4 weeks and those whose second dose came at about 12 weeks were combined into one group, since spike-specific TCR depth and breadth did not differ between the two schedules. Enrollment into the trials was organized by age into subgroups of 18-55, 56-69 and 70-plus years, and those subgroups contained approximately 160, 26 and 62 TCR-sequenced participants, respectively. TCR sequencing covered fewer than 250 trial participants: about 210 given two doses of AZD1222 and about 26 given two doses of MenACWY control vaccine. General study outcomes and caveats: No day 14 peak-response samples were available, so repertoires were characterized only after the peak T cell response. In the small 56-69-year group, the increase in depth fell short of significance, most likely because of low power. The vaccine-associated CD4 TCRs covered the entire spike protein, and the dominant responses fell in regions 160-218 and 743-854. Only five or six AZD1222 recipients were SARS-CoV-2 seropositive at baseline, limiting conclusions about previously exposed vaccinees. Spike-specific TCR breadth and depth rose significantly after two AZD1222 doses compared with day 0 and with MenACWY recipients. Participants were mostly white British, with more females than males. The authors suggested clonal diversity may have been underestimated. Epitopes outside the regions mutated in the B.1.351 and B.1.1.7 variants were reportedly recognized by nearly half of the unique spike-specific TCRs.

From cysteine to phenylalanine, the CDR3 is 14 amino acids long. Only the CDR3 region is kept as DNA, spanning 42 bases read in frame from base 1. CDR1 SGHNT and CDR2 YENEEA are derived from the germline V gene. Cut back by 5 bases and 0 bases, the V and J ends lie 11 bases apart. The CDR3 regions of human TCRbeta chains were analyzed by immunosequencing. The authors processed their data as follows. TCRs in the repertoires were compared against a reference library of SARS-CoV-2-specific TCRs that had been generated with the MIRA antigen-specificity platform. Breadth meant the fraction of unique TCRs that were SARS-CoV-2-associated, whereas depth meant the fraction of total T cells that were SARS-CoV-2-associated. Using the MIRA data, each spike-specific TCR was mapped to the spike region that the TCR reacts to and placed in a CD4 or CD8 class. Log10-transformed breadth and depth values were compared by one-way ANOVA with Sidak's multiple comparisons tests. This is the immuneACCESS table as TCRdb keeps it, with only in-frame sequences that have V and J called. A part of the clones is gone; compared with another copy, unresolved V genes explain less than half, and the rest is unexplained. Clone size and the V and J calls come from that table; the DNA yielded D and trimming. The sample table records approximately 120,000 clones; roughly nine tenths of these occur just once. 7.5% of the sample goes to the ten largest clones.

Concerning this clone itself: It has no known antigen specificity. Per-base qualities were not stored, and no clone one base away is much larger.

What the time point label conveys for this sample: baseline before first vaccination. Vaccinee samples were obtained from the UK trials COV001 and COV002, which included a single-blind randomized controlled phase 2/3 trial of AZD1222 (ChAdOx1 nCoV-19) in healthy adults. For TCRbeta chain sequencing, PBMC samples were collected from trial participants at day 0 and at day 28 after the second dose. The receptor was isolated from an adult in good health. The sequencing used peripheral blood, collected on day 0 of AZD1222 vaccination. Recombination joined TRBV11-3 with TRBJ2-7, with the D segment possibly TRBD1 or TRBD2, each aligning over 5 bases. In nucleotide form, the sequence is TGTGCCAGCAGCCCCGGGACCCACTCCTACGAGCAGTACTTC. This encodes CASSPGTHSYEQYF.